These 12 T cell receptor beta chains came from one sample sequenced in a study of CD8 T cells in ankylosing spondylitis. Study findings and constraints: Made up of several highly homologous variants, a TCR beta motif appeared characteristic of ankylosing spondylitis blood.

TCRdb reprocessed the 5' RACE reads via MiXCR and lists one record per CDR3 protein. The sample lists approximately 520,000 distinct CDR3 sequences, about 5% occurring once. No antigen has been assigned to these receptors. Sequencing was carried out using blood, either unsorted or a sorted T cell fraction (not recorded which). These receptors all come from a male donor with ankylosing spondylitis.

In this sample, this clonotype turned up many times. The genes are TRBV28 and TRBJ2-1; D unresolved. CDR3 length: 14 residues. CDR1 is MDHEN and CDR2 is SYDVKM in the germline V gene. With 5 bases removed from V and 5 bases from J, the gap between germline ends came to 13 bases. Written as DNA, the CDR3 is TGTGCCAGCAGTCCCCCGGGTAGCAACAATGAGCAGTTCTTC. Protein sequence: CASSPPGSNNEQFF. The full variable domain, in which reference TRBV28 and TRBJ2-1 provide the parts outside the CDR3, is DVKVTQSSRYLVKRTGEKVFLECVQDMDHENMFWYRQDPGLGLRLIYFSYDVKMKEKGDIPEGYSVSREKKERFSLILESASTNQTSMYLCASSPPGSNNEQFFGPGTRLTVL.

This clonotype was recorded many times. The chain joins TRBV15 to TRBJ1-2; no clear D. The CDR3 consists of 16 residues. The ends were cut back, 8 bases at V and 0 bases at J, with 19 bases in the middle. Looked up from germline, CDR1 is LNHNV and CDR2 is YYDKDF (reference sequence). DNA for the CDR3: TGTGCCACCGAAAAGAAAGACGGAGACCCTAACTATGGCTACACCTTC. Amino acids: CATEKKDGDPNYGYTF.

In its sample, this clonotype was seen many times. The chain combines TRBV28 with TRBJ1-1; 11 nucleotides match TRBD1. The J segment lost 5 bases and the V segment lost 4 bases, leaving 6 bases of the junction unmatched. The CDR3 contains 15 residues. Germline assignment: CDR1 MDHEN and CDR2 SYDVKM. CDR3 nucleotides: TGTGCCAGCAGTTCCGGGACAGGGGGGAAGACTGAAGCTTTCTTT. Protein sequence: CASSSGTGGKTEAFF.

This clonotype showed up many times. V usage is TRBV6-5 and J usage is TRBJ2-7, with 7 bases aligning to TRBD1. Per germline, CDR1 MNHEY and CDR2 SVGAGI. The junction had 8 bases not matched to a gene; V was cut back by 2 bases and J by 4 bases. The CDR3 has 15 residues. The CDR3 nucleotides read TGTGCCAGCAGTTACAGGGGGCCAGCACCTTACGAGCAGTACTTC. It encodes CASSYRGPAPYEQYF.

At least ten counts were recorded for this clonotype. The V gene is TRBV12-3 or TRBV12-4, the J gene TRBJ2-5, with D possibly being TRBD1 (5 bases). V shed 3 bases and J shed 5 bases, with 13 bases lying between them. This CDR3 is built from 14 residues. The CDR3: CASSFWQGIETQYF. DNA of the CDR3: TGTGCCAGCAGTTTTTGGCAGGGTATCGAGACCCAGTACTTC.

This clonotype has a handful of counts. This chain joins TRBV6-1 and TRBJ2-3, with no clear D. V lost 5 bases, J lost 0 bases, and 12 bases lay in between. CDR1 is MNHNS, CDR2 SASEGT, per germline. The CDR3 contains 15 residues. The DNA of the CDR3 is TGTGCCAGCAGTCCGGCGGCCCTAAGCACAGATACGCAGTATTTT. Its protein product is CASSPAALSTDTQYF.

This clonotype occurred many times. The V and J genes are TRBV12-3 or TRBV12-4 and TRBJ2-2; TRBD2 aligns across 7 bases. This CDR3 region has 14 residues. V gave up 3 bases and J gave up 6 bases; unmatched junction bases: 4. CDR3 amino acids: CASSLGGPPGELFF. The CDR3 nucleotides are TGTGCCAGCAGTTTGGGAGGGCCCCCCGGGGAGCTGTTTTTT.

This clonotype was detected ten times or more. The CDR3 DNA is TGCAGTGCTAGAGATGGGACAGGGGGCTTGCAGCCCCAGCATTTT. It codes for CSARDGTGGLQPQHF. J is TRBJ1-5 and V is TRBV20-1; TRBD1 matches at 12 bases. Germline values: CDR1 DFQATT, CDR2 SNEGSKA (reference sequence). The trim removed 0 bases at V and 7 bases at J, leaving 4 bases unmatched. This CDR3 region has 15 residues.

This clonotype was found a few times. This chain connects TRBV4-1 to TRBJ2-4; no clear D gene. The CDR3 covers 15 residues. Germline loops: CDR1 MGHRA, CDR2 YSYEKL. Deletions cut 0 bases from V and 2 bases from J, with 8 bases between. Written as DNA, the CDR3 is TGCGCCAGCAGCCAAGATCGGCCCTCCAAAAACATTCAGTACTTC. It yields the protein CASSQDRPSKNIQYF.

This clonotype showed up many times. The V and J genes are TRBV15 and TRBJ2-2; a possible D gene is TRBD1 (6 bases). V was pared by 8 bases and J by 0 bases, with 13 bases between. This CDR3 is built from 15 residues. Germline V gene data show CDR1 as LNHNV and CDR2 as YYDKDF (reference sequence). For the CDR3, the DNA is TGTGCCACCGAACGACGGACAGCGAACACCGGGGAGCTGTTTTTT. It translates to CATERRTANTGELFF.

This clonotype has a count of ten or more. The chain links TRBV4-2 to TRBJ2-1; 7 bases agree with TRBD2. Per the germline V gene, CDR1 is LGHNA and CDR2 is YNFKEQ. The CDR3 totals 14 residues. J lost 3 bases, V lost 6 bases, and 5 bases had no gene match. The CDR3 DNA follows: TGTGCCAGCAGTCTTAGCGGGTTCTACAATGAGCAGTTCTTC. Amino acid sequence: CASSLSGFYNEQFF.

This clonotype has a handful of counts. The chain uses TRBV4-3 and TRBJ2-1, with unresolved D. Germline CDR1 reads LGHNA; CDR2 reads YSLEER. Trimming left V 1 base short and J 4 bases short, with 11 bases between. The CDR3 sequence is 15 residues long. In nucleotides, the CDR3 is TGCGCCAGCAGCCAAGTAGAGCGCCGATACAATGAGCAGTTCTTC. It translates to CASSQVERRYNEQFF.